These 8 T cell receptor beta chains share one sample of origin, sequenced in a study of HIV-infected patients and healthy controls. Reverse transcription used roughly 450 ng RNA and constant-region primers for alpha and beta. Separate chain-specific third strand synthesis with multiplexing indices produced the alpha and beta libraries. TCRdb used MiXCR to reprocess the 5' RACE reads, holding one entry per CDR3 protein. The sample has around 16,000 distinct CDR3 sequences; around 9.2% are singletons. No cell fractionation was done, so the repertoire covers all unsorted peripheral blood T cells. The sequenced sample consisted of blood. The receptors shown here come from an adult in good health.

This clonotype was detected only a few times. J is TRBJ2-7 and V is TRBV11-2, with D unclear. V lost 1 base and J 4 bases, leaving 8 bases between the germline ends. Per the germline V gene, CDR1 is SGHAT and CDR2 is FQNNGV. This CDR3 is built from 13 residues. Here the CDR3 reads CASSLGTPYEQYF. DNA of the CDR3: TGTGCCAGCAGCTTAGGGACGCCATACGAGCAGTACTTC.

This clonotype was observed a single time. The junction departs from germline at one end; a sequencing error may be responsible. This chain connects TRBV5-1 to TRBJ2-3; no reliable D call. The CDR3 is made up of 12 amino acids. Germline V gene sequence: CDR1 SGHRS, CDR2 YFSETQ. The CDR3 DNA is TGCGCCAGCAGCTTTGGCACAGATACGAAGTATTTT. This sequence encodes CASSFGTDTKYF.

This clonotype has ten or more counts. This rearrangement joins TRBV27 to TRBJ2-3; D call uncertain. Germline CDR1 reads MNHEY; CDR2 reads SMNVEV (reference sequence). Trimming stripped 8 bases from V and 1 base from J, with 16 bases between. The CDR3 is made up of 15 amino acids. The CDR3 bases are TGTGCCAGCTCCTATGTGGGATCTGGCACAGATACGCAGTATTTT. Translated: CASSYVGSGTDTQYF.

This clonotype was counted many times. This chain links TRBV7-2 with TRBJ2-3; D remains ambiguous. This CDR3 spans 13 amino acids. In germline, CDR1 is SGHTA, CDR2 FQGNSA. V dropped 10 bases and J dropped 5 bases, with 16 bases sitting between them. The CDR3 region is CATRPGSEDTQYF. The CDR3 DNA sequence: TGTGCCACCCGGCCGGGTTCCGAAGATACGCAGTATTTT. Drawing the rest from reference TRBV7-2 and TRBJ2-3, the complete variable domain is GAGVSQSPSNKVTEKGKDVELRCDPISGHTALYWYRQSLGQGLEFLIYFQGNSAPDKSGLPSDRFSAERTGGSVSTLTIQRTQQEDSAVYLCATRPGSEDTQYFGPGTRLTVL.

Note on this clonotype: This likely comes from a read error, as the CDR3 has no conserved phenylalanine or tryptophan at its end. The DNA is left out, because the CDR3 cannot be placed on it with certainty; the CDR3 is given as TCRdb lists it. The rearrangement joins TRBV20-1 to TRBJ2-1; TRBD2 was called by the table and not checked on the DNA. The CDR3 spans 12 amino acids, including both terminal residues. Per the germline V gene, CDR1 is DFQATT and CDR2 is SNEGSKA (reference sequence). This CDR3 is CSAPAPAGTPLT.

Ten or more counts support this clonotype. This sequence joins TRBV12-3 or TRBV12-4 and TRBJ1-5; the D is unclear. This CDR3 is built from 15 residues. V shed 5 bases and J shed 2 bases, with 13 bases lying between them. The CDR3, as DNA: TGTGCCAGCAGTCTTTCCCTGGGTGGCAATCAGCCCCAGCATTTT. It encodes CASSLSLGGNQPQHF.

This clonotype has a count of ten or more. The chain couples TRBV12-3 or TRBV12-4 to TRBJ2-3; D remains ambiguous. Trimming took off 3 bases at V and 1 base at J, with 11 bases between the two ends. This CDR3 has 15 residues. CDR3 in amino acids: CASSLAPSGTDTQYF. The CDR3 DNA reads TGTGCCAGCAGTTTGGCGCCCTCCGGCACAGATACGCAGTATTTT.

J is TRBJ2-2 and V is TRBV30; possibly TRBD1 for D (5 bases). Germline V gene lookup returns CDR1 GTSNPN and CDR2 SVGIG (reference sequence). CDR3 length: 13 residues. The V and J ends lost 4 bases and 2 bases respectively, with 8 bases between them. The CDR3 region is CAWMDKNTGELFF. The DNA for the CDR3 is TGTGCCTGGATGGACAAAAACACCGGGGAGCTGTTTTTT.